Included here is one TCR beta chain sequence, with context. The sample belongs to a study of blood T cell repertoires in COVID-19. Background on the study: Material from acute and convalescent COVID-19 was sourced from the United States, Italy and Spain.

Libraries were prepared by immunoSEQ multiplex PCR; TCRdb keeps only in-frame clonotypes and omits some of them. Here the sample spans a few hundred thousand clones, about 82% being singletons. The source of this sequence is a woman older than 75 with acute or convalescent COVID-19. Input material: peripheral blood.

In nucleotides, the CDR3 is TGTGCCAGCAGTCCAGGACAGGGCCTCGAGCAGTACTTC. It translates to CASSPGQGLEQYF. This chain uses TRBV12-3 or TRBV12-4 with TRBJ2-7, with 8 bases matching TRBD1. The CDR3 contains 13 residues. V lost 5 bases to trimming and J lost 6 bases; unmatched junction nucleotides: 6.